The clone carrying this T cell receptor beta chain was recorded only once. This entry comes from a study of blood T cells in healthy people across ages. It was with a sample-barcoded 5' primer and a J-beta primer mix that a second PCR of about 6 to 11 cycles was run. TCRdb re-analysed the 5' RACE reads in MiXCR, keeping a single row per CDR3 protein. The sample yields approximately 700,000 distinct CDR3 sequences, approximately 29% seen once. Every sample gave at least 5.5 micrograms of total RNA when it was extracted. The germline CDR1 and CDR2 sequences are MRHNA and SNTAGT. Trimming pared 0 bases from V and 5 bases from J, leaving 12 bases between. The CDR3 consists of 15 residues.

This receptor was identified in a woman of 80 years or more in good health. The sequencing input was blood. The chain has TRBV6-4 and TRBJ2-3; D is possibly TRBD2 (5 bases). The CDR3 spells CASSDSIHGVDTQYF. The CDR3 DNA follows: TGTGCCAGCAGTGACTCGATCCACGGGGTAGATACGCAGTATTTT.